The 26 T cell receptor beta chains below all came from one sample that was sequenced in a study of blood T cell repertoires in COVID-19. Profiled with immunoSEQ multiplex PCR; TCRdb holds only in-frame clones, not every one. The sample has tens of thousands of clones, roughly 88% seen once. The source material was peripheral blood. The receptors originated from a woman aged 55-70 years with COVID-19, enrolled during active disease.

CDR3 DNA: TGTGCCAGTAGTAGAGGACAGGGGACCGGGGAGCTGTTTTTT. The encoded protein is CASSRGQGTGELFF. The chain combines TRBV19 with TRBJ2-2, with 9 positions matching TRBD1. Germline CDR1 is LNHDA and CDR2 is SQIVND (reference sequence). V shed 4 bases and J 5 bases; nucleotides not matched to a gene: 2. The CDR3 is made up of 14 amino acids.

The V call is TRBV6-5, the J call TRBJ1-2; 7 nucleotides match TRBD1. The V gene end was trimmed by 4 bases and the J gene end by 7 bases; junction bases not matched to a gene: 9. The CDR3 length is 14 residues. Germline values: CDR1 MNHEY, CDR2 SVGAGI. CDR3 amino acids: CASSFNRGNSGYTF. The CDR3 nucleotides are TGTGCCAGCAGTTTCAACAGGGGAAACAGTGGCTACACCTTC.

The rearrangement joins TRBV4-3 to TRBJ2-3; D may be TRBD1 (5 bases). CDR1 and CDR2 (germline): LGHNA, YSLEER. V was cut by 3 bases and J by 4 bases, with 8 bases left in between. The CDR3 is 13 residues long. CDR3 region: CASSHQGADTQYF. CDR3 bases: TGCGCCAGCAGCCACCAGGGTGCAGATACGCAGTATTTT.

This rearrangement joins TRBV7-8 to TRBJ1-3; tentative D call: TRBD1 (5 bases). The germline V gene encodes CDR1 SGHVS and CDR2 FQNEAQ. This CDR3 has 16 residues. Trimming removed 4 bases at V and 1 base at J, with 14 bases between. The CDR3 DNA is TGTGCCAGCAGCTGGGGGGGACTCGCGTCTGGAAACACCATATATTTT. As protein: CASSWGGLASGNTIYF.

This clone was seen once. The chain combines TRBV11-2 with TRBJ2-5; 10 bases agree with TRBD1. Germline CDR1 is SGHAT and CDR2 is FQNNGV. CDR3 length equals 16 residues. The junction had 6 bases not matched to a gene; V was cut back by 5 bases and J by 0 bases. CDR3 DNA: TGTGCCAGCAGCCCTACGGGACAGGGGTACCAAGAGACCCAGTACTTC. Its translation is CASSPTGQGYQETQYF.

This chain uses TRBV19 with TRBJ1-3; D not resolved. Germline-derived CDR1 and CDR2 are LNHDA and SQIVND (reference sequence). V was pared by 3 bases and J by 4 bases, with 7 bases between. The CDR3 extends over 13 amino acids. The CDR3 reads CASSINLGNTIYF. The CDR3 DNA sequence: TGTGCCAGTAGTATTAACTTGGGAAACACCATATATTTT.

The chain combines TRBV7-9 with TRBJ1-2; D is unclear. The V gene's germline CDR1 is SEHNR and CDR2 FQNEAQ (reference sequence). This CDR3 comprises 12 residues. V lost 2 bases, J lost 8 bases, and 9 bases lay in between. Written as DNA, the CDR3 is TGTGCCAGCAGCTTACTAAAACCGGGCTACACCTTC. As protein: CASSLLKPGYTF.

The V call is TRBV4-1, the J call TRBJ2-1; 13 bases align to TRBD2. V gave up 6 bases and J gave up 8 bases; unmatched junction bases: 7. Germline loops: CDR1 MGHRA, CDR2 YSYEKL. This CDR3 has 15 residues. The CDR3 DNA sequence: TGCGCCAGCAGTCGACTAGCGGGAGGTATTTATGAGCAGTTCTTC. Residues: CASSRLAGGIYEQFF.

The rearrangement joins TRBV3-1 (or the pseudogene TRBV3-2) to TRBJ2-3, with TRBD2 matching 10 bases. After removal of 4 bases from V and 2 bases from J, the junction contained 6 bases not matched to a gene. Per germline, CDR1 LGHDT and CDR2 YNNKEL (reference sequence). The CDR3 runs 16 residues. The CDR3 is CASSPSGSPVTDTQYF. CDR3 DNA sequence: TGTGCCAGCAGCCCTAGCGGGAGCCCCGTCACAGATACGCAGTATTTT.

This clone has just one count. V and J are TRBV6-2 or TRBV6-3 and TRBJ1-2, with D tentatively TRBD1 (6 bases). Looked up from germline, CDR1 is MNHEY and CDR2 is SVGEGT. There are 12 residues in the CDR3. V lost 7 bases, J lost 8 bases, and 14 bases lay in between. The CDR3: CASTPDRKGYTF. The CDR3 DNA is TGTGCCAGCACCCCTGACAGGAAAGGCTACACCTTC.

This clone was seen only once. The chain combines TRBV27 with TRBJ2-7; D is unresolved. The germline V and J ends were trimmed by 7 bases and 0 bases, with 13 bases remaining between them. CDR1 is MNHEY, CDR2 SMNVEV, per germline (reference sequence). This CDR3 region has 14 residues. CDR3 DNA: TGTGCCAGCAAGCCAATTCCAAACTCCTACGAGCAGTACTTC. It translates to CASKPIPNSYEQYF.

The chain links TRBV11-3 to TRBJ2-5; D gene unclear. The CDR3 extends over 13 amino acids. Germline-derived CDR1 and CDR2 are SGHNT and YENEEA. V gave up 5 bases and J gave up 1 base, with 8 bases separating them. DNA of the CDR3: TGTGCCAGCAGCCTCCATAGCCAAGAGACCCAGTACTTC. It codes for CASSLHSQETQYF. Complete variable domain (other parts from reference TRBV11-3 and TRBJ2-5): EAGVVQSPRYKIIEKKQPVAFWCNPISGHNTLYWYLQNLGQGPELLIRYENEEAVDDSQLPKDRFSAERLKGVDSTLKIQPAELGDSAVYLCASSLHSQETQYFGPGTRLLVL.

The CDR3 sequence is CASSQRSGYGYTF. CDR3 nucleotides: TGTGCCAGCAGCCAACGGAGTGGCTATGGCTACACCTTC. The V gene is TRBV7-9, the J gene TRBJ1-2; D is ambiguous. CDR1 is SEHNR, CDR2 FQNEAQ, per germline (reference sequence). This CDR3 is built from 13 residues. Deletions cut 5 bases from V and 4 bases from J, with 11 bases between.

The chain uses TRBV28 and TRBJ2-3, with TRBD1 matching 8 bases. Germline values: CDR1 MDHEN, CDR2 SYDVKM. J lost 4 bases, V lost 8 bases, and 8 bases had no gene match. The CDR3 has 14 amino acids. The CDR3 region is CASLGQGASDTQYF. In nucleotides, the CDR3 is TGTGCCAGCCTAGGGCAGGGGGCCTCAGATACGCAGTATTTT.

This chain joins TRBV27 and TRBJ1-1; D may be TRBD1 (5 bases). CDR3 length: 14 residues. Trimming removed 8 bases at V and 5 bases at J, with 18 bases between. The V gene's germline CDR1 is MNHEY and CDR2 SMNVEV (reference sequence). The CDR3 DNA sequence: TGTGCCAGCCGTTCACCATCCCGGGGGACTGAAGCTTTCTTT. The encoded protein is CASRSPSRGTEAFF.

This sequence joins TRBV6-5 and TRBJ2-5; TRBD1 is a possible D gene (5 bases). From germline, CDR1 is MNHEY and CDR2 SVGAGI. Trimming left V 6 bases short and J 1 base short, with 12 bases between. This CDR3 is built from 14 residues. The CDR3 reads CASSITRAQETQYF. The CDR3, as DNA: TGTGCCAGCAGCATCACCAGGGCCCAAGAGACCCAGTACTTC.

The rearrangement uses TRBV12-5 and TRBJ2-2; 12 positions agree with TRBD2. The CDR3 contains 21 residues. V trimming: 2 bases; J trimming: 0 bases; junction bases outside the gene matches: 13. Germline V gives CDR1 LGHNT, CDR2 FRNRAP. CDR3: CASGLLHWTSGEHANTGELFF. CDR3 DNA: TGTGCTAGTGGTTTGCTTCACTGGACTAGCGGGGAGCACGCGAACACCGGGGAGCTGTTTTTT.

This rearrangement joins TRBV7-9 to TRBJ1-2; maybe TRBD1 (6 bases). The CDR3 extends over 13 amino acids. The V gene lost 5 bases and the J gene lost 4 bases, with 11 bases spanning the gap. Germline-derived CDR1 and CDR2 are SEHNR and FQNEAQ (reference sequence). CDR3 loop: CASSLGQLYGYTF. In DNA form, the CDR3 reads TGTGCCAGCAGCCTCGGACAGCTCTATGGCTACACCTTC.

The rearrangement joins TRBV4-1 to TRBJ1-3; D might be TRBD1 (5 bases). V lost 0 bases and J lost 0, with 15 bases in between. CDR1 is MGHRA, CDR2 YSYEKL, per germline. The CDR3 is made up of 18 amino acids. Here the CDR3 reads CASSQEGVASTSGNTIYF. The CDR3 DNA reads TGCGCCAGCAGCCAAGAAGGGGTTGCCAGCACCTCTGGAAACACCATATATTTT.

V is TRBV27 and J is TRBJ2-1; the match to TRBD1 covers 9 bases. The CDR3 spans 16 residues. J gave up 3 bases and V 3 bases, and 6 bases lay outside the gene matches. Germline values: CDR1 MNHEY, CDR2 SMNVEV (reference sequence). CDR3 sequence (DNA): TGTGCCAGCAGTTTGGTACAGGGGGCGTTCTACAATGAGCAGTTCTTC. It yields the protein CASSLVQGAFYNEQFF.

This sequence joins TRBV27 and TRBJ2-6; D uncertain. Germline lookup yields CDR1 MNHEY and CDR2 SMNVEV (reference sequence). This CDR3 comprises 15 residues. The V end was cut by 5 bases, the J end by 0 bases, with 8 bases between. The CDR3 sequence is CASSTARSGANVLTF. The CDR3 DNA is TGTGCCAGCAGTACTGCCCGCTCTGGGGCCAACGTCCTGACTTTC.

The chain couples TRBV27 to TRBJ2-2, with TRBD2 matching over 7 bases. J lost 6 bases, V lost 6 bases, and 7 bases had no gene match. Germline CDR1 and CDR2: MNHEY and SMNVEV (reference sequence). The CDR3 runs to 14 residues. DNA for the CDR3: TGTGCCAGCAGGAGGGGAGGGGAGGCCGGGGAGCTGTTTTTT. It specifies CASRRGGEAGELFF.

This clone came up once. This rearrangement joins TRBV7-9 to TRBJ2-3; TRBD1 agrees at 7 bases. CDR1 and CDR2 (germline): SEHNR, FQNEAQ (reference sequence). This CDR3 region has 14 residues. After removal of 6 bases from V and 4 bases from J, the junction contained 7 bases not matched to a gene. CDR3 in amino acids: CASSETGKADTQYF. The CDR3 region has the DNA TGTGCCAGCAGTGAGACAGGGAAAGCAGATACGCAGTATTTT.

This clone was seen a single time. The J gene is TRBJ2-7, the V gene TRBV6-5; TRBD2 might be the D (5 bases). CDR3 length: 14 amino acids. V was cut by 6 bases and J by 6 bases, with 18 bases left in between. Germline V gives CDR1 MNHEY, CDR2 SVGAGI. CDR3 nucleotides: TGTGCCAGCAGCGTCCGGGTCGGGGAAGGCGAGCAGTACTTC. It is translated as CASSVRVGEGEQYF.

This clone came up once. The chain has TRBV19 and TRBJ1-5, with 7 bases identical to TRBD1. Per germline, CDR1 LNHDA and CDR2 SQIVND (reference sequence). The ends lost 5 bases at V and 4 bases at J; junction bases unmatched: 5. The CDR3 is 14 amino acids. For the CDR3, the DNA is TGTGCCAGTAGTGCAGGACAGGTAAATCAGCCCCAGCATTTT. Translated: CASSAGQVNQPQHF. Combining the CDR3 with reference TRBV19 and TRBJ1-5 gives the whole variable domain DGGITQSPKYLFRKEGQNVTLSCEQNLNHDAMYWYRQDPGQGLRLIYYSQIVNDFQKGDIAEGYSVSREKKESFPLTVTSAQKNPTAFYLCASSAGQVNQPQHFGDGTRLSIL.

This clone was recorded once. The chain joins TRBV12-3 or TRBV12-4 to TRBJ2-3; possible D gene TRBD2, 6 bases. Deletions cut 6 bases from V and 7 bases from J, with 14 bases between. The CDR3 is 13 amino acids. Here the CDR3 DNA reads TGTGCCAGCAGATCCGGGACTGCAAATACGCAGTATTTT. Protein sequence: CASRSGTANTQYF.